These T cell receptor beta chains were read from a single sample in a study of blood T cells in healthy people across ages. Using its own MiXCR run on the 5' RACE reads, TCRdb lists one record per CDR3 protein. The sample records about 970,000 distinct CDR3 sequences, roughly 50% being singletons. What was sequenced was blood. All receptors derive from a woman aged 55-69 years in good health. Both conserved end residues are part of each CDR3. Each record gives: clone size, V gene, CDR3 length, D gene, J gene, CDR3 DNA, CDR3 protein. The D gene is left open where the match is weak. Size values are once, few and many counts, or a class for expanded clones, and some rows have none.

>few|TRBV12-3/TRBV12-4|15|.|TRBJ2-2
TGTGCCAGCAGTTTAATGGGTCTGCACACCGGGGAGCTGTTTTTT
CASSLMGLHTGELFF
>once|TRBV6-2/TRBV6-3|14|.|TRBJ2-3
TGTGCCAGCAGATGGGGACCACTCACAGATACGCAGTATTTT
CASRWGPLTDTQYF
>.|TRBV18|15|TRBD2|TRBJ2-5
TGTGCCAGCTCACCTACGGGACTATCGGAAGAGACCCAGTACTTC
CASSPTGLSEETQYF
>.|TRBV28|14|TRBD2|TRBJ2-1
TGTGCCAGCAGTTTACAGCGGGGCCACAATGAGCAGTTCTTC
CASSLQRGHNEQFF
>.|TRBV5-8|14|.|TRBJ2-5
TGTGCCAGCCAGCGCCGCGCGGACCAAGAGACCCAGTACTTC
CASQRRADQETQYF
>.|TRBV27|13|.|TRBJ2-7
TGTGCCAGCAGAGCCGGTCGGAACTACGAGCAGTACTTC
CASRAGRNYEQYF
>.|TRBV6-6|11|.|TRBJ1-2
TGTGCCAGCAGTTGGGCCAGAAGCTACACCTTC
CASSWARSYTF
>.|TRBV28|13|TRBD1|TRBJ1-2
TGTGCCAGCAGCAAGGACAGGGTCTATGGCTACACCTTC
CASSKDRVYGYTF
>.|TRBV12-3/TRBV12-4|11|.|TRBJ2-7
TGTGCCAGCAGTAGGGGCTTTGAGCAGTACTTC
CASSRGFEQYF
>.|TRBV4-3|15|.|TRBJ2-5
TGCGCCAGCAGCCAAGAACCGGGACTCGGGGATGAGCAGTACTTC
CASSQEPGLGDEQYF
>.|TRBV5-6|15|.|TRBJ1-1
TGTGCCAGCAGCGCGGGGGGTTTTGGTTCCACTGAAGCTTTCTTT
CASSAGGFGSTEAFF
>.|TRBV30|13|TRBD2|TRBJ2-1
TGTGCCTGGGCGGGGGAGCTAGCGGGCGAGCAGTTCTTC
CAWAGELAGEQFF
>.|TRBV4-3|17|TRBD2|TRBJ2-1
TGCGCCAGCAGCCAAGGACTCGGCGGGAGGGCATACAATGAGCAGTTCTTC
CASSQGLGGRAYNEQFF
>.|TRBV11-1|12|.|TRBJ2-7
TGTGCCAGCCAACGAGACTTGGGCGAGCAGTACTTC
CASQRDLGEQYF
>few|TRBV28|15|TRBD2|TRBJ2-7
TGTGCCAGTGAGAGTCGGACTAGCGGCTCCTACGAGCAGTACTTC
CASESRTSGSYEQYF
>.|TRBV20-1|12|.|TRBJ2-5
TGCAGTGCTGGTTATCTCCAGGAGACCCAGTACTTC
CSAGYLQETQYF
>few|TRBV15|17|.|TRBJ2-5
TGTGCCACCAGCAGAGGGCCGGGAAGCCGGGAACAAGAGACCCAGTACTTC
CATSRGPGSREQETQYF
>.|TRBV4-1|17|.|TRBJ2-1
TGCGCCAGCAGCCAGGCCCCCCCCCGCGGGACCTACAATGAGCAGTTCTTC
CASSQAPPRGTYNEQFF
>.|TRBV15|14|.|TRBJ2-5
TGTGCCACCAGCAGGCTGGGCGGGAAAGAGACCCAGTACTTC
CATSRLGGKETQYF
>.|TRBV12-3/TRBV12-4|14|.|TRBJ1-1
TGTGCCAGCAGGTCACAGGGCCTGAACACTGAAGCTTTCTTT
CASRSQGLNTEAFF
>.|TRBV28|21|.|TRBJ1-5
TGTGCCAGCACTAAAGGGAGGGACGCAGGGCTTCTTAGGGGGAACAATCAGCCCCAGCATTTT
CASTKGRDAGLLRGNNQPQHF
>.|TRBV6-6|14|.|TRBJ1-1
TGTGCCAGCAGTTCCCCAGGGAAGAACACTGAAGCTTTCTTT
CASSSPGKNTEAFF
>.|TRBV28|15|.|TRBJ2-3
TGTGCCAGCAGGGGCTCGGGAGATGACACAGATACGCAGTATTTT
CASRGSGDDTDTQYF
>.|TRBV7-9|15|.|TRBJ2-1
TGTGCCAGCCCCACCGCAGGGGCCGTGAACAATGTGCAGTTCTTC
CASPTAGAVNNVQFF
>.|TRBV7-9|15|TRBD2|TRBJ2-1
TGTGCCAGCAGCTTCCTAGCGGGGACCTACAATGAGGAGTTCTTC
CASSFLAGTYNEEFF
>.|TRBV7-2|18|TRBD1|TRBJ2-7
TGTGCCAGCAGCTTAATGGCGAGGGGGACAGGGAGCGACTACGAGCAGTACTTC
CASSLMARGTGSDYEQYF
>few|TRBV18|17|TRBD1|TRBJ2-6
TGTGCCAGCTCACCAAGGGACAGGGGGTCTGGGGCCAACGTCCTGACTTTC
CASSPRDRGSGANVLTF
>few|TRBV3-1|16|TRBD2|TRBJ2-3
TGTGCCAGCAGCCCTTTAGCGGGAGACGGTCTAGATACGCAGTATTTT
CASSPLAGDGLDTQYF
>.|TRBV6-5|13|TRBD1|TRBJ2-4
TGTGCCAGCAACAGGGGGCCAGGGGGCATTCAGTACTTC
CASNRGPGGIQYF
>few|TRBV11-2|18|TRBD1|TRBJ2-4
TGTGCCAGCAGTTTCACAGGGGGGATAGCGGAGCTCAAAAACATTCAGTACTTC
CASSFTGGIAELKNIQYF
>.|TRBV11-2|14|.|TRBJ2-7
TGTGCCGGCAGCCTCGGGCCAGGGACCGACGAGCAGTACTTC
CAGSLGPGTDEQYF
>few|TRBV7-8|14|.|TRBJ1-1
TGTGCCAGCAGCTTACAGGGAGAGAACACTGAAGCTTTCTTT
CASSLQGENTEAFF
>few|TRBV20-1|15|.|TRBJ2-1
TGCAGTGCTCCCCGGGGACGGGACACTCTCAATGAGCAGTTCTTC
CSAPRGRDTLNEQFF